The sequence of this TCR beta chain was determined in a study of shared clonotypes between healthy human individuals. Libraries were prepared by immunoSEQ multiplex PCR; TCRdb keeps only in-frame clonotypes and omits some of them. The table has about 2 million clones, less than 95% seen once. Naive CD8 isolation took CD45RO-negative cells positively selected for CCR7 and excluded terminally differentiated effector memory CD45RA+ cells. The receptor was isolated from a man in his late teens or twenties in good health. Sequences were obtained from naive CD8+ T cells sorted from blood.

This CDR3 reads CASRRTRRYF. CDR3 nucleotides: TGCGCCAGCCGCCGGACTAGGAGGTATTTT. J is TRBJ2-3 and V is TRBV5-1; 7 nucleotides align to TRBD2. With V trimmed by 7 bases and J by 14 bases, 7 bases remained unmatched. The CDR3 is 10 residues long. Germline CDR1 is SGHRS and CDR2 is YFSETQ.